This T cell receptor beta chain comes out of a study of cytomegalovirus exposure and HLA in healthy donors. Study background: For the approximately 360 genotyped donors, 75% to 90% fell within the Caucasian-associated ancestry cluster. Findings and caveats of the study: A list of around 160 TCR beta chains associated with cytomegalovirus was given. Accurate predictions that matched the HLA-A and HLA-B alleles of most subjects were reportedly made from TCR beta sequences.

A multiplex PCR was run with 60 Vbeta primers and 13 Jbeta primers. Data came from immunoSEQ multiplex PCR; TCRdb stores just in-frame clones and leaves some out. The table has more than 100,000 clones, roughly 80% seen once. Turning to this clone: The antigen remains undetermined.

V trimming: 5 bases; J trimming: 6 bases; junction bases outside the gene matches: 9. This CDR3 is built from 15 residues. Germline V gene sequence: CDR1 MNHNS, CDR2 SASEGT. The receptor was derived from a man aged 45-65 years in good health and CMV-seronegative. This chain uses TRBV6-1 with TRBJ1-4, with 7 bases that match TRBD1. Source material: PBMCs. For the CDR3, the DNA is TGTGCCAGCAGTCAAAACTGGGACAGCCATGAAAAACTGTTTTTT. It encodes CASSQNWDSHEKLFF.